These 30 T cell receptor beta chains were sequenced from one sample in a study of T cells in Graves' hyperthyroidism and ophthalmopathy. It was RNA transcripts that yielded the amplified TCR beta CDR3 regions. TCR CDR3 underwent first-round RT-PCR with the HTBI primer set. In TCRdb, the multiplex PCR reads were re-called with MiXCR into one record per CDR3 protein. The profile shows around 520,000 distinct CDR3 sequences, approximately 14% of them singletons. Sequenced material: blood. The source of these receptors is a woman aged 40 to 49 with Graves' hyperthyroidism.

This clonotype was seen ten or more times. The gene calls are TRBV18 and TRBJ1-2; D is unclear. V was trimmed by 3 bases and J by 4 bases, leaving 15 bases between them. The V gene's germline CDR1 is KGHSH and CDR2 LQKENI. This CDR3 spans 15 amino acids. The CDR3 loop reads CASSPQGGVSYGYTF. The CDR3 region has the DNA TGTGCCAGCTCACCTCAAGGCGGGGTTAGCTATGGCTACACCTTC.

The chain has TRBV7-9 and TRBJ1-1; 12 bases fit TRBD1. This CDR3 is built from 16 residues. The ends lost 5 bases at V and 4 bases at J; junction bases unmatched: 8. CDR1 is SEHNR, CDR2 FQNEAQ, per germline (reference sequence). CDR3 region: CASSTGTGGSVTEAFF. The CDR3 DNA is TGTGCCAGCAGCACCGGGACAGGGGGCTCTGTCACTGAAGCTTTCTTT.

The chain uses TRBV29-1 and TRBJ2-2; no firm D call. Per germline, CDR1 SQVTM and CDR2 ANQGSEA. This CDR3 is built from 14 residues. V was clipped by 4 bases and J by 0 bases, with 9 bases between them. The CDR3 DNA is TGCAGCGTTGTTGTGCGGCCGAACACCGGGGAGCTGTTTTTT. Its translation is CSVVVRPNTGELFF.

At least ten counts were recorded for this clonotype. J is TRBJ2-1 and V is TRBV27; no clear D gene. CDR1 is MNHEY, CDR2 SMNVEV, per germline (reference sequence). CDR3 size: 17 residues. V lost 2 bases, J lost 2 bases, and 16 bases lay in between. CDR3 DNA sequence: TGTGCCAGCAGTTTAGACGGACGGATAGGCGCCTACAATGAGCAGTTCTTC. Amino acid sequence: CASSLDGRIGAYNEQFF.

This clonotype has at least ten counts. The gene calls are TRBV2 and TRBJ2-3; TRBD2 matches at 10 bases. The junction had 9 bases not matched to a gene; V was cut back by 6 bases and J by 6 bases. There are 15 residues in the CDR3. Looked up from germline, CDR1 is SNHLY and CDR2 is FYNNEI. The CDR3 spells CASRATSGEGDTQYF. The CDR3 DNA reads TGTGCCAGCAGGGCTACTAGCGGGGAGGGGGATACGCAGTATTTT.

As regards this clonotype: This may be a read error, as it is one base from a much larger clone. The chain couples TRBV11-2 to TRBJ2-1; D is perhaps TRBD1 or TRBD2 (6 bases each). Germline lookup yields CDR1 SGHAT and CDR2 FQNNGV. The CDR3 contains 16 residues. DNA for the CDR3: TGCGCCAGCAGCTCCTTGGGGGGCGCCCCGGGGAATGAGCAGTTCTTC. Its translation: CASSSLGGAPGNEQFF. The variable domain in full, with the rest retrieved from reference TRBV11-2 and TRBJ2-1, is EAGVAQSPRYKIIEKRQSVAFWCNPISGHATLYWYQQILGQGPKLLIQFQNNGVVDDSQLPKDRFSAERLKGVDSTLKIQPAKLEDSAVYLCASSSLGGAPGNEQFFGPGTRLTVL.

This clonotype was seen many times. The rearrangement uses TRBV4-1 and TRBJ1-1; unclear D gene. This CDR3 region has 15 residues. Between the trimmed V and J ends, which lost 0 bases and 5 bases, there was a span of 13 bases. The germline CDR1 and CDR2 sequences are MGHRA and YSYEKL. CDR3: CASSQDSGTGTEAFF. DNA of the CDR3: TGCGCCAGCAGCCAAGATTCGGGTACTGGGACTGAAGCTTTCTTT.

The chain is built from TRBV25-1 and TRBJ2-1, with D perhaps TRBD2 (6 bases). CDR3 size: 15 residues. The V and J ends lost 6 bases and 0 bases respectively, with 12 bases between them. Germline V gives CDR1 MGHDK, CDR2 SYGVNS. The DNA for the CDR3 is TGTGCCAGCAGCAAGGGGAGGAGCTCCTACAATGAGCAGTTCTTC. Translating it yields CASSKGRSSYNEQFF. Full variable domain (rest looked up from reference TRBV25-1 and TRBJ2-1): EADIYQTPRYLVIGTGKKITLECSQTMGHDKMYWYQQDPGMELHLIHYSYGVNSTEKGDLSSESTVSRIRTEHFPLTLESARPSHTSQYLCASSKGRSSYNEQFFGPGTRLTVL.

This clonotype was counted many times. The J gene is TRBJ1-5, the V gene TRBV2; weak D call: TRBD1 (6 bases). The V and J ends lost 4 bases and 4 bases respectively, with 14 bases between them. Germline CDR1 reads SNHLY; CDR2 reads FYNNEI. The CDR3 sequence is 15 residues long. Written as DNA, the CDR3 is TGTGCCAGCAGTGGCGGGACAACCCAAAATCAGCCCCAGCATTTT. As protein: CASSGGTTQNQPQHF.

This chain joins TRBV10-3 and TRBJ1-3; no definite D call. Germline loops: CDR1 ENHRY, CDR2 SYGVKD. This CDR3 comprises 15 residues. Trimming pared 8 bases from V and 2 bases from J, leaving 16 bases between. For the CDR3, the DNA is TGTGCCATCCGGACCCCCACTGGAACTGGAAACACCATATATTTT. This translates into CAIRTPTGTGNTIYF.

The V gene is TRBV28, the J gene TRBJ2-2; the match to TRBD1 covers 12 bases. This CDR3 comprises 16 residues. Germline assignment: CDR1 MDHEN and CDR2 SYDVKM. The trim removed 5 bases at V and 7 bases at J, leaving 8 bases unmatched. The CDR3 is CASSLGTGGFSGELFF. The CDR3 region has the DNA TGTGCCAGCAGTCTTGGGACAGGGGGCTTTAGCGGGGAGCTGTTTTTT. Together with reference TRBV28 and TRBJ2-2, the CDR3 gives the full variable domain: DVKVTQSSRYLVKRTGEKVFLECVQDMDHENMFWYRQDPGLGLRLIYFSYDVKMKEKGDIPEGYSVSREKKERFSLILESASTNQTSMYLCASSLGTGGFSGELFFGEGSRLTVL.

This clonotype was seen a handful of times. The CDR3 sequence is CSVEDPTDTQYF. CDR3 nucleotides: TGCAGCGTTGAAGACCCCACAGATACGCAGTATTTT. The V gene is TRBV29-1, the J gene TRBJ2-3; D is uncertain. CDR1 is SQVTM, CDR2 ANQGSEA, per germline. The CDR3 has 12 amino acids. V was cut by 0 bases and J by 2 bases, with 3 bases left in between.

This clonotype was detected a few times. V gene TRBV6-1 combines with J gene TRBJ1-3; 11 bases align to TRBD1. Trimming at V came to 10 bases and at J to 0 bases, leaving 5 bases not matched to a gene. Looked up from germline, CDR1 is MNHNS and CDR2 is SASEGT. The length of the CDR3 is 15 residues. The CDR3 sequence is CATMDRGLSGNTIYF. CDR3 DNA sequence: TGTGCCACCATGGACAGGGGGCTCTCTGGAAACACCATATATTTT.

The chain carries TRBV11-1 and TRBJ2-3; 9 bases match TRBD1. With V trimmed by 5 bases and J by 6 bases, 12 bases remained unmatched. Germline V gene data show CDR1 as SGHAT and CDR2 as FQDESV (reference sequence). The CDR3 loop spans 16 amino acids. The CDR3 protein is CASSRRGTGPGDTQYF. Here the CDR3 DNA reads TGTGCCAGCAGCCGACGGGGGACAGGGCCCGGGGATACGCAGTATTTT.

This clonotype has ten or more counts. This rearrangement joins TRBV13 to TRBJ2-5, with 13 bases that match TRBD2. After removal of 5 bases from V and 5 bases from J, the junction contained 8 bases not matched to a gene. Germline CDR1 reads PRHDT; CDR2 reads FYEKMQ (reference sequence). The CDR3 consists of 16 residues. DNA of the CDR3: TGTGCCAGCAGCATGGGACTAGCGGGATCGCACGAGACCCAGTACTTC. Its translation: CASSMGLAGSHETQYF. Using reference TRBV13 and TRBJ2-5 for the parts outside the CDR3, the full variable domain is AAGVIQSPRHLIKEKRETATLKCYPIPRHDTVYWYQQGPGQDPQFLISFYEKMQSDKGSIPDRFSAQQFSDYHSELNMSSLELGDSALYFCASSMGLAGSHETQYFGPGTRLLVL.

V is TRBV14 and J is TRBJ2-7; D perhaps matches TRBD2 (6 bases). The length of the CDR3 is 13 residues. In germline, CDR1 is SGHDN, CDR2 FVKESK. V lost 3 bases and J 6 bases, leaving 12 bases between the germline ends. The CDR3 DNA follows: TGTGCCAGCAGCCAGGTGGGACTCAGCGAGCAGTACTTC. It codes for CASSQVGLSEQYF.

The chain uses TRBV20-1 and TRBJ2-1; 13 bases match TRBD2. The CDR3 has 17 residues. Germline V CDR1 and CDR2: DFQATT, SNEGSKA (reference sequence). After removal of 0 bases from V and 8 bases from J, the junction contained 10 bases not matched to a gene. Here the CDR3 DNA reads TGCAGTGCTAGAGATGGCGGGACTAGCGGGACCATCGATGAGCAGTTCTTC. This codes for CSARDGGTSGTIDEQFF.

This chain uses TRBV6-2 or TRBV6-3 with TRBJ2-1, with D possibly matching TRBD1 (6 bases). The CDR3 consists of 11 residues. V lost 8 bases, J lost 15 bases, and 17 bases lay in between. CDR1 MNHEY and CDR2 SVGEGT come from the germline V gene. The CDR3 loop is CASANTGSLFF. CDR3 in DNA: TGTGCCAGCGCAAATACAGGGTCCCTGTTCTTC.

This clonotype was recorded many times. The chain links TRBV18 to TRBJ2-1; a possible D gene is TRBD2 (5 bases). The CDR3 extends over 14 amino acids. Germline-derived CDR1 and CDR2 are KGHSH and LQKENI. Trimming pared 3 bases from V and 6 bases from J, leaving 12 bases between. CDR3 nucleotide sequence: TGTGCCAGCTCACCGGGGTCTAGCTCCAATGAGCAGTTCTTC. It translates to CASSPGSSSNEQFF.

The chain uses TRBV6-1 and TRBJ2-1; the D gene is possibly TRBD1 (6 bases). Trimming pared 1 base from V and 1 base from J, leaving 14 bases between. From germline, CDR1 is MNHNS and CDR2 SASEGT. CDR3 length: 17 residues. The CDR3 DNA is TGTGCCAGCAGTGAAGGTCCCACTAGGGGGTCCTACAATGAGCAGTTCTTC. It is translated as CASSEGPTRGSYNEQFF.

This clonotype was picked up many times. CDR3 loop: CASSRGQSSPLHF. The DNA for the CDR3 is TGTGCCAGCAGCAGGGGGCAGAGTTCACCCCTCCACTTT. This sequence joins TRBV2 and TRBJ1-6; 8 bases are shared with TRBD1. V lost 6 bases to trimming and J lost 9 bases; unmatched junction nucleotides: 4. The CDR3 spans 13 residues. The V gene's germline CDR1 is SNHLY and CDR2 FYNNEI. The full variable domain, completed using reference TRBV2 and TRBJ1-6, is EPEVTQTPSHQVTQMGQEVILRCVPISNHLYFYWYRQILGQKVEFLVSFYNNEISEKSEIFDDQFSVERPDGSNFTLKIRSTKLEDSAMYFCASSRGQSSPLHFGNGTRLTVT.

This clonotype was recorded at least ten times. The chain is built from TRBV27 and TRBJ2-3, with 7 bases matching TRBD2. Germline trimming cut 2 bases from V and 3 bases from J; bases unmatched to any gene: 14. The CDR3 extends over 18 amino acids. CDR1 is MNHEY, CDR2 SMNVEV, per germline (reference sequence). The CDR3 bases are TGTGCCAGCAGTTTACGGGGGAAGTCGGGAGGAGGAACAGATACGCAGTATTTT. This translates into CASSLRGKSGGGTDTQYF.

DNA for the CDR3: TGTGCCAGCAGGACGACTGACCCGAGCTCCTACAATGAGCAGTTCTTC. The encoded protein is CASRTTDPSSYNEQFF. The rearrangement links TRBV12-3 or TRBV12-4 to TRBJ2-1, with D unresolved. V lost 6 bases, J lost 0 bases, and 15 bases lay in between. There are 16 residues in the CDR3.

This clonotype has a count of ten or more. The J gene is TRBJ2-3, the V gene TRBV5-1; D is ambiguous. V was clipped by 0 bases and J by 0 bases, with 5 bases between them. CDR1 is SGHRS, CDR2 YFSETQ, per germline. This CDR3 spans 14 amino acids. The CDR3 loop reads CASSLAESTDTQYF. CDR3 coding DNA: TGCGCCAGCAGCTTGGCAGAGAGCACAGATACGCAGTATTTT.

This chain joins TRBV20-1 and TRBJ1-5; D gene unclear. Between the trimmed V and J ends, which lost 3 bases and 1 base, there was a span of 7 bases. The CDR3 runs 13 residues. The V gene's germline CDR1 is DFQATT and CDR2 SNEGSKA (reference sequence). The DNA of the CDR3 is TGCAGTGCTAGGGGGTTGAGCAATCAGCCCCAGCATTTT. Translated: CSARGLSNQPQHF.

This clonotype was detected ten times or more. The chain couples TRBV5-6 to TRBJ2-1; 12 bases match TRBD2. CDR3 size: 18 residues. Germline CDR1 SGHDT, CDR2 YYEEEE. The J segment lost 7 bases and the V segment lost 2 bases, leaving 13 bases of the junction unmatched. The CDR3: CASSFHTKTSGRINEQFF. The CDR3 DNA reads TGTGCCAGCAGCTTCCATACAAAGACTAGCGGGAGAATTAATGAGCAGTTCTTC.

The chain recombines TRBV7-9 with TRBJ1-2, with TRBD1 matching 7 bases. The CDR3 length is 15 residues. Per germline, CDR1 SEHNR and CDR2 FQNEAQ (reference sequence). V lost 2 bases to trimming and J lost 6 bases; unmatched junction nucleotides: 9. CDR3 loop: CASSLIPGGDHGYTF. The CDR3 DNA sequence: TGTGCCAGCAGCTTAATTCCAGGGGGGGATCATGGCTACACCTTC.

In its sample, this clonotype was seen a few times. This chain connects TRBV12-5 to TRBJ2-2, with TRBD2 matching over 7 bases. Per germline, CDR1 LGHNT and CDR2 FRNRAP. The CDR3 spans 16 residues. The junction had 5 bases not matched to a gene; V was cut back by 0 bases and J by 4 bases. DNA for the CDR3: TGTGCTAGTGGTTTGGTAACGGGGGGTAGCACCGGGGAGCTGTTTTTT. Translated: CASGLVTGGSTGELFF.

About this clonotype itself: The junction departs from germline at one end; a sequencing error may be responsible. The V and J genes are TRBV27 and TRBJ2-1; 9 nucleotides align to TRBD2. CDR3 length equals 14 residues. The germline CDR1 and CDR2 sequences are MNHEY and SMNVEV (reference sequence). The CDR3 sequence is CASSSAGGGYEQLF. CDR3 nucleotides: TGTGCCAGCAGTTCAGCGGGGGGAGGCTATGAGCAGCTCTTC.

In this sample, this clonotype turned up a few times. The rearrangement uses TRBV4-1 and TRBJ1-4; 7 bases line up with TRBD1. The CDR3 spans 14 residues. CDR1 and CDR2 (germline): MGHRA, YSYEKL. The ends lost 1 base at V and 8 bases at J; junction bases unmatched: 4. CDR3 sequence (DNA): TGCGCCAGCAGCCAAGGGGACAGTACAGAAAAACTGTTTTTT. Protein product: CASSQGDSTEKLFF.